The next 30 T cell receptor beta chains were all read from a single sample in a study of shared T cell receptors in the human thymus. Assay: immunoSEQ multiplex PCR; the TCRdb copy retains only in-frame clones and omits some. In the table there are more than 300,000 clones, 95% of which are singletons. Specimen: thymocytes. Receptors were obtained from a human donor.

The V gene is TRBV7-6, the J gene TRBJ2-1; the match to TRBD2 covers 8 bases. Looked up from germline, CDR1 is SGHVS and CDR2 is FNYEAQ. The CDR3 has 17 residues. The ends lost 3 bases at V and 4 bases at J; junction bases unmatched: 11. The CDR3 reads CASSFPRGGSRYNEQFF. CDR3 in DNA: TGTGCCAGCAGCTTTCCCCGGGGGGGCAGCCGGTACAATGAGCAGTTCTTC.

CDR3: CASSDSRGADTGELFF. CDR3 coding DNA: TGCGCCAGCAGTGATAGCAGGGGCGCGGACACCGGGGAGCTGTTTTTT. The chain employs TRBV10-1 and TRBJ2-2; perhaps TRBD1 as D (6 bases). The CDR3 is 16 amino acids. Deletions cut 3 bases from V and 3 bases from J, with 14 bases between. Per germline, CDR1 WNHNN and CDR2 SYGVQD (reference sequence).

V gene TRBV4-2 combines with J gene TRBJ2-3; D is unresolved. The CDR3 has 14 residues. Germline CDR1 reads LGHNA; CDR2 reads YNFKEQ. The ends were cut back, 4 bases at V and 0 bases at J, with 8 bases in the middle. DNA of the CDR3: TGTGCCAGCAGCCGACAAGGTAGCACAGATACGCAGTATTTT. Protein sequence: CASSRQGSTDTQYF.

The rearrangement joins TRBV9 to TRBJ2-3, with D possibly TRBD2 on 6 matching bases. CDR3 length equals 13 residues. V was cut by 2 bases and J by 4 bases, with 8 bases left in between. CDR1 is SGDLS and CDR2 is YYNGEE in the germline V gene. The CDR3 here is CASSVSGPDTQYF. Written as DNA, the CDR3 is TGTGCCAGCAGCGTTAGCGGCCCAGATACGCAGTATTTT.

The V call is TRBV27, the J call TRBJ1-6, with 10 bases aligning to TRBD1. This CDR3 spans 17 amino acids. Trimming at V came to 0 bases and at J to 8 bases, leaving 7 bases not matched to a gene. From germline, CDR1 is MNHEY and CDR2 SMNVEV (reference sequence). CDR3 in amino acids: CASSLSLDRGIHSPLHF. Here the CDR3 DNA reads TGTGCCAGCAGTTTATCGCTGGACAGGGGGATCCATTCACCCCTCCACTTT.

The chain is built from TRBV20-1 and TRBJ2-3; no firm D call. Germline CDR1 and CDR2: DFQATT and SNEGSKA (reference sequence). The V end lost 5 bases, the J end lost 1 base, and 4 bases lay between the germline ends. The CDR3 loop spans 11 amino acids. CDR3 sequence reads: CSAQRTDTQYF. CDR3 coding DNA: TGCAGTGCTCAACGCACAGATACGCAGTATTTT.

The V call is TRBV5-5, the J call TRBJ2-1; 7 positions agree with TRBD1. The V segment lost 2 bases and the J segment 8 bases; nucleotides outside the gene matches: 10. CDR3 length: 15 amino acids. CDR1 is SGHKS, CDR2 YYEKEE, per germline (reference sequence). As DNA, the CDR3 is TGTGCCAGCAGCTTCCTTCAGGGGGAAGTCTATGAGCAGTTCTTC. Its protein product is CASSFLQGEVYEQFF.

This clone has a single count. The rearrangement uses TRBV6-5 and TRBJ1-2, with 7 bases identical to TRBD1. Trimming at V came to 4 bases and at J to 2 bases, leaving 7 bases not matched to a gene. The CDR3 extends over 15 amino acids. CDR1 and CDR2 (germline): MNHEY, SVGAGI. In nucleotides, the CDR3 is TGTGCCAGCAGTTGTCAGGGGGTTCCCAACTATGGCTACACCTTC. Protein sequence: CASSCQGVPNYGYTF.

The CDR3 sequence: CASSHSGTSPEQYF. In nucleotides, the CDR3 is TGCGCCAGCAGCCATTCCGGGACTTCTCCGGAGCAGTACTTC. The rearrangement uses TRBV4-1 and TRBJ2-7; a weak D match, TRBD2 (6 bases). Germline CDR1 is MGHRA and CDR2 is YSYEKL. Trimming removed 3 bases from V and 7 bases from J, with 16 bases in between. This CDR3 comprises 14 residues.

This chain connects TRBV29-1 to TRBJ2-1; 8 bases map to TRBD1. Germline V CDR1 and CDR2: SQVTM, ANQGSEA. This CDR3 is 16 amino acids long. V dropped 0 bases and J dropped 5; count of bases not matched to a gene: 9. The DNA for the CDR3 is TGCAGCGTTGAAGACCATGGGACAGGTCTCGACAATGAGCAGTTCTTC. It specifies CSVEDHGTGLDNEQFF.

The genes are TRBV6-5 and TRBJ2-5; D is unresolved. This CDR3 is 16 amino acids long. Trimming removed 2 bases at V and 2 bases at J, with 15 bases between. The V gene's germline CDR1 is MNHEY and CDR2 SVGAGI. CDR3 sequence: CASSYDRKRRQETQYF. CDR3 bases: TGTGCCAGCAGTTACGACCGAAAGAGGCGGCAAGAGACCCAGTACTTC.

The count of this clone is one. The chain recombines TRBV9 with TRBJ1-5, with D uncertain. CDR1 and CDR2 from the germline V gene are SGDLS and YYNGEE. The CDR3 has 12 amino acids. The V and J ends lost 2 bases and 6 bases respectively, with 6 bases between them. The CDR3 is CASSVNRQPQHF. DNA of the CDR3: TGTGCCAGCAGCGTCAACCGTCAGCCCCAGCATTTT. The full variable domain, its missing parts supplied by reference TRBV9 and TRBJ1-5, is DSGVTQTPKHLITATGQRVTLRCSPRSGDLSVYWYQQSLDQGLQFLIQYYNGEERAKGNILERFSAQQFPDLHSELNLSSLELGDSALYFCASSVNRQPQHFGDGTRLSIL.

The table lists this clone with a few counts. V gene TRBV27 combines with J gene TRBJ2-7; a weak D match, TRBD2 (6 bases). The CDR3 totals 16 residues. Germline CDR1 is MNHEY and CDR2 is SMNVEV (reference sequence). Trimming removed 3 bases at V and 1 base at J, with 16 bases between. CDR3 DNA: TGTGCCAGCAGTTTTATTTGGGAGCGGGTTTCCTACGAGCAGTACTTC. Protein sequence: CASSFIWERVSYEQYF.

CDR3 bases: TGTGCCAGCAGCGCGGGACACCTCTCCTACGAGCAGTACTTC. The encoded protein is CASSAGHLSYEQYF. This chain uses TRBV14 with TRBJ2-7; the D call may be TRBD1 or TRBD2 (6 bases each). The CDR3 totals 14 residues. Germline assignment: CDR1 SGHDN and CDR2 FVKESK. V was pared by 5 bases and J by 0 bases, with 11 bases between.

This sequence joins TRBV6-5 and TRBJ1-3; a possible D gene is TRBD1 (5 bases). V was clipped by 4 bases and J by 4 bases, with 11 bases between them. CDR1 is MNHEY and CDR2 is SVGAGI in the germline V gene. The CDR3 totals 14 residues. CDR3 nucleotides: TGTGCCAGCAGTTCGGGGGGATCCGGAAACACCATATATTTT. Translated: CASSSGGSGNTIYF.

This chain links TRBV10-3 with TRBJ2-7; possibly TRBD1 or TRBD2 for D (6 bases each). CDR1 and CDR2 from the germline V gene are ENHRY and SYGVKD. This CDR3 is 12 amino acids long. V was shortened by 3 bases and J by 6 bases, with 9 bases between the two germline ends. CDR3 amino acids: CAISEGGSEQYF. CDR3 nucleotide sequence: TGTGCCATCAGTGAAGGGGGGAGCGAGCAGTACTTC.

The V and J genes are TRBV10-1 and TRBJ2-1; the D is unclear. The V end lost 2 bases, the J end lost 0 bases, and 11 bases lay between the germline ends. The germline V gene encodes CDR1 WNHNN and CDR2 SYGVQD (reference sequence). The CDR3 runs to 16 residues. This chain's CDR3 is CASSELSRSSYNEQFF. For the CDR3, the DNA is TGCGCCAGCAGTGAGCTTTCCCGCAGCTCCTACAATGAGCAGTTCTTC.

The chain recombines TRBV7-8 with TRBJ2-2; TRBD1 or TRBD2 may be the D gene (5 bases each). The CDR3 is 14 residues long. V dropped 0 bases and J dropped 7 bases, with 9 bases sitting between them. Looked up from germline, CDR1 is SGHVS and CDR2 is FQNEAQ. CDR3 coding DNA: TGTGCCAGCAGCTTAGCAGGGGACGGCGGGGAGCTGTTTTTT. Translated, it gives CASSLAGDGGELFF.

J is TRBJ2-1 and V is TRBV28, with D unresolved. This CDR3 spans 12 amino acids. In germline, CDR1 is MDHEN, CDR2 SYDVKM. V lost 5 bases, J lost 4 bases, and 6 bases lay in between. For the CDR3, the DNA is TGTGCCAGCAGTCGGCAGTACAATGAGCAGTTCTTC. This codes for CASSRQYNEQFF.

A note on this clone: Relative to the germline gene, one junction end is altered; a read error may explain this. The rearrangement joins TRBV4-3 to TRBJ2-4; D gene uncertain. Germline assignment: CDR1 LGHNA and CDR2 YSLEER. The CDR3 is made up of 17 amino acids. CDR3 nucleotide sequence: TGCGCCAGCAGCCAAGAAAGCCGATCGATAGCCGAAAACATTCAGTACTTC. Protein: CASSQESRSIAENIQYF.

The CDR3 sequence is CASSSQRRGYLGNEQFF. The DNA for the CDR3 is TGCGCCAGCAGCTCCCAGAGGCGGGGTTACTTGGGCAATGAGCAGTTCTTC. J is TRBJ2-1 and V is TRBV5-1; D may be TRBD2 (6 bases). The CDR3 has 17 amino acids. Germline V gene lookup returns CDR1 SGHRS and CDR2 YFSETQ. Trimming took off 3 bases at V and 6 bases at J, with 22 bases between the two ends.

The chain recombines TRBV7-2 with TRBJ1-2; 8 bases are a match to TRBD1. The germline V gene has CDR1 SGHTA and CDR2 FQGNSA. The ends lost 1 base at V and 8 bases at J; junction bases unmatched: 12. The CDR3 covers 16 residues. The CDR3 region is CASSLVLGQGVRGYTF. CDR3 bases: TGTGCCAGCAGCTTAGTTTTAGGACAGGGAGTTCGAGGCTACACCTTC.

The rearrangement uses TRBV28 and TRBJ2-1; D gene uncertain. The CDR3 extends over 15 amino acids. Germline V gene sequence: CDR1 MDHEN, CDR2 SYDVKM. Trimming shortened V by 5 bases and J by 1 base, and 12 bases separated the two germline ends. The CDR3 loop is CASSPIAWSYNEQFF. CDR3 nucleotide sequence: TGTGCCAGCAGTCCCATAGCCTGGTCCTACAATGAGCAGTTCTTC.

J is TRBJ2-3 and V is TRBV6-5, with 9 bases fitting TRBD1. J lost 4 bases, V lost 6 bases, and 8 bases had no gene match. The CDR3 has 15 amino acids. Germline V lookup: CDR1 MNHEY, CDR2 SVGAGI. CDR3 DNA: TGTGCCAGCAGGGACAGGGGTTCGAGTGCAGATACGCAGTATTTT. It translates to CASRDRGSSADTQYF.

The V call is TRBV28, the J call TRBJ2-7, with 9 positions matching TRBD1. The junction had 16 bases not matched to a gene; V was cut back by 7 bases and J by 3 bases. Per the germline V gene, CDR1 is MDHEN and CDR2 is SYDVKM. The CDR3 has 17 amino acids. The CDR3 spells CASTIQSGTGNNYEQYF. In DNA, the CDR3 is TGTGCCAGCACCATCCAGTCCGGGACAGGGAACAACTACGAGCAGTACTTC.

The chain uses TRBV27 and TRBJ2-7; D gene ambiguous. CDR3 length: 14 amino acids. Between the trimmed V and J ends, which lost 7 bases and 7 bases, there was a span of 20 bases. Germline CDR1 is MNHEY and CDR2 is SMNVEV (reference sequence). CDR3 residues: CASTPGPLIREQYF. DNA for the CDR3: TGTGCCAGCACCCCCGGACCCTTGATTCGGGAGCAGTACTTC.

CDR3 nucleotide sequence: TGTGCCAGCAGCCACAGGGGGCGATCGTTTAACTATGGCTACACCTTC. Protein: CASSHRGRSFNYGYTF. The genes are TRBV7-9 and TRBJ1-2; 9 bases fit TRBD1. V lost 5 bases and J lost 1; bases outside the gene matches: 8. The CDR3 is 16 residues long. Germline CDR1 reads SEHNR; CDR2 reads FQNEAQ (reference sequence).

The chain combines TRBV27 with TRBJ2-3; maybe TRBD2 (5 bases). Trimming shortened V by 7 bases and J by 4 bases, and 12 bases separated the two germline ends. The CDR3 has 13 residues. Germline assignment: CDR1 MNHEY and CDR2 SMNVEV (reference sequence). The CDR3 here is CASTLLGADTQYF. CDR3 DNA sequence: TGTGCCAGCACCTTACTCGGGGCAGATACGCAGTATTTT.

This clone came up once. V is TRBV7-3 and J is TRBJ2-2, with D possibly TRBD1 on 6 matching bases. This CDR3 comprises 16 residues. Germline CDR1 reads SGHTA; CDR2 reads FQGTGA. Trimming removed 1 base from V and 4 bases from J, with 13 bases in between. CDR3 protein: CASSLSRAGVTGELFF. The CDR3 DNA reads as TGTGCCAGCAGCTTAAGCAGGGCAGGGGTCACCGGGGAGCTGTTTTTT.

About this clone: The junction does not match germline at one end; this may be a read error. The chain links TRBV5-4 to TRBJ1-2, with no clear D. Germline CDR1 and CDR2: SGHNT and YYREEE (reference sequence). The CDR3 has 14 residues. CDR3: CASGLGGPGFGYTF. Here the CDR3 DNA reads TGTGCCAGCGGCTTAGGTGGCCCAGGTTTTGGCTACACCTTC.